This T cell receptor beta chain was retrieved from a study of a mutant IDH1 vaccine in newly diagnosed glioma. Data came from immunoSEQ multiplex PCR; TCRdb stores just in-frame clones and leaves some out. The sample has some 120,000 clones, around three quarters seen once; the top ten hold 4.5% to 5.5%. The CDR3 is 14 residues long. V lost 4 bases and J 2 bases, leaving 13 bases between the germline ends. Germline CDR1 SGHNT, CDR2 YYREEE (reference sequence). A word on this clone: Its antigen is currently unknown.

Time point reported: week 11, during vaccination. Vaccination comprised doses that each held 300 ug of mutant IDH1 20-mer peptide, plus topical imiquimod. This receptor was taken from a man aged 35 to 55 with glioma. Source: PBMCs, taken from a glioma patient whose treatment included an IDH1 peptide vaccine. The chain carries TRBV5-4 and TRBJ2-7, with D possibly TRBD1 on 6 matching bases. The CDR3 here is CASSQGGKAYEQYF. The CDR3 nucleotides read TGTGCCAGCAGCCAAGGGGGAAAAGCCTACGAGCAGTACTTC.